This T cell receptor beta chain was captured by sequencing in a study of cytomegalovirus exposure and HLA in healthy donors. With 5 bases removed from V and 6 bases from J, the gap between germline ends came to 11 bases. Germline values: CDR1 SGHVS, CDR2 FQNEAQ. CDR3 size: 13 residues. Produced via immunoSEQ multiplex PCR; TCRdb's table is partial and in-frame only. The sample shows some 75,000 clones, approximately 96% of them seen only once. Sequenced input: PBMCs. The genes are TRBV7-8 and TRBJ1-5; D gene uncertain. The receptor was isolated from a woman under 30 in good health and CMV-seronegative. The CDR3, as DNA: TGTGCCAGCAGCAGAAACCTAGGTCAGCCCCAGCATTTT. Protein sequence: CASSRNLGQPQHF.